This entry describes one TCR beta chain. This receptor's antigen is unknown. No qualities accompany the bases; no much larger clone lies one base away. Whole blood was collected in K2EDTA tubes by collaborating institutions according to the institutions' own protocols. Collaborator samples were shipped for TCRbeta analysis as frozen whole blood, isolated PBMCs, or DNA extracted from either sample type. The sample is drawn from a study of blood T cell repertoires in COVID-19 (dated by TCRdb to 2018 to 2020). Study-wide context: Collaborator samples came from the United States, Italy and Spain and covered acute and convalescent phases of COVID-19. The prospective study material was composed of cDNA or gDNA derived from T cells, B-cell-depleted T cells, or PBMCs. Nearly every sample came with metadata listing a de-identified subject ID, COVID-19 status, age in years and sex. The samples were drawn from the first 160 participants of the ongoing ImmuneRACE study and from 1,254 subjects provided by 6 global collaborators. The repertoires were made available in a free public database intended to serve as a resource for research on the immune response to SARS-CoV-2. Where available, HLA class I and class II types were taken from metadata supplied by the sample provider and were not determined by assay-based typing. The dataset comprised deeply sampled blood TCRbeta repertoires from subjects exposed to, actively infected with, or recovered from COVID-19. Results and caveats for the whole study, not just this receptor: How much clinical and demographic metadata was included differed by source and by participant, and the metadata was provided uncurated.

The germline V gene supplies CDR1 SGHDT and CDR2 YYEEEE. Counted from cysteine to phenylalanine, this CDR3 has 15 amino acids. The read is trimmed to its CDR3 DNA, 45 bases read in frame from base 1. Cut back by 0 bases and 6 bases, the V and J ends lie 13 bases apart. TCRbeta CDR3 regions were amplified from genomic DNA using the immunoSEQ Assay, a bias-controlled multiplex PCR. On the study's bioinformatics: The number of nucleated cells in each sample was estimated by amplification of reference gene primers within the assay. Sequence reads were collapsed and filtered to measure the absolute abundance of every unique TCRbeta CDR3 rearrangement. For each sample, productive Simpson clonality was calculated as the square root of Simpson's diversity index across productive rearrangements. TCRdb obtained this table from immuneACCESS and retained in-frame rearrangements with V and J assigned. These tables miss some clones; where compared with another copy, unresolved V genes account for less than half of the shortfall, and the remainder is unexplained. The DNA was the basis for D and trimming; V, J and clone size are from that table. The table for this sample lists 100,000 or so clones; around 86% of them were counted only once. Roughly 4% of the sample is taken by the ten largest.

Sequencing input: peripheral blood. This TCR was recovered from a middle-aged man with acute or convalescent COVID-19. The V and J segments used are TRBV5-6 and TRBJ2-1; the D segment could be TRBD1, given 7 matching bases. The sequenced DNA is TGTGCCAGCAGCTTGGGGAGGGGGCCGGGCAATGAGCAGTTCTTC. Its translation is CASSLGRGPGNEQFF. This CDR3, with the reference TRBV5-6 and TRBJ2-1 proteins standing in past its ends, gives the full variable domain DAGVTQSPTHLIKTRGQQVTLRCSPKSGHDTVSWYQQALGQGPQFIFQYYEEEERQRGNFPDRFSGHQFPNYSSELNVNALLLGDSALYLCASSLGRGPGNEQFFGPGTRLTVL.